This TCR beta chain was captured by sequencing in a study of shared clonotypes between healthy human individuals (dated by TCRdb to about 2020). Regarding the study in general: The cohort included three men and a couple of women between 18 and 49 years of age. Different laboratories and diverse techniques were used to prepare libraries and sequence TCR repertoires, to increase sequencing depth and limit assay-specific biases. Blood TCR repertoires of four to six healthy adults were deeply sequenced to estimate repertoire size and the extent of clonotype sharing between individuals. Each donor's leukapheresis produced roughly between roughly 0.85 and 9.5 billion PBMCs. For each donor, CD4 naive and CD4 memory were each given three plates, CD8 naive was given two plates, and CD8 memory was given one plate. Study-wide findings and limitations: Sampling was restricted to blood, and TCR repertoires in tissues likely differ from the TCR repertoires found in blood. Clonotypes shared by all four sorted-subset donors showed higher generation probabilities than non-shared clonotypes. When a handful of donors were compared, the shared fraction of clonotypes was around 5% for naive CD4, 3% to 4% for naive CD8, about 2.5% for memory CD4, and approximately 0.4% for memory CD8. Naive subsets generally had larger estimated clonotype richness than memory subsets did. The small number of donors limited the genetic and exposure-history diversity represented. Pairwise subsampling indicated that sequencing depth was expected to affect the degree of clonotype sharing among donors. Rarefaction of sorted-subset datasets indicated incomplete sequencing despite the large sequencing depth.

Turning to this clone: Its target antigen remains unknown. Nothing much larger sits one base from this clone, and base qualities are not available.

Donors were healthy HIV-negative adults with no recently reported acute infections or vaccinations. All donors were Caucasian adults living in Nashville, Tennessee, USA. Magnetic negative selection was used to enrich CD4+ T cells, after which naive cells were positively selected on CD45RA and the negative fraction became the memory subset. After blood collection by leukapheresis, PBMCs were isolated using Ficoll-Histopaque density gradient centrifugation and then cryopreserved in the vapor phase of liquid nitrogen. Purity and quantity of every magnetically sorted T cell population were checked by analytical flow cytometry. Each sorted fraction had its genomic DNA isolated and then quantified by UV absorbance on a Nanodrop 2000c. The CDR3 goes from the cysteine to the phenylalanine over 16 residues. The only DNA kept is the CDR3, 48 bases in frame from the first base. Deletion took 4 bases off V and 7 bases off J, with a span of 20 bases between the germline ends. The germline V gene sets CDR1 to SGHRS and CDR2 to YFSETQ.

TCR CDR3 regions were amplified from genomic DNA by multiplex PCR using the deep immunoSEQ assay. Extracted genomic DNA from each cell subset was distributed evenly across all wells of several immunoSEQ 96-well plates, and each plate was treated as a replicate. For sorted subsets, approximately 190 ng of genomic DNA, equivalent to around 29,000 T cell genomes, went into each replicate PCR. Purified libraries were measured with a Qubit 3.0 fluorometer, size-checked on a Bioanalyzer 2100, and measured again with the KAPA Library Quantification kit. Each immunoSEQ 96-well plate was sequenced on its own single-read 150-cycle Illumina NextSeq 550 flow cell. In the paper's pipeline: Because the immunoSEQ output included only junctional sequences and no quality scores, the filtering could not be the same as the filtering used for full-length reads. To assign V/J genes and CDR3, sequences were annotated using PyIR, a Python wrapper for IgBLAST v1.9, with IMGT germline references. Reads were removed for weak V/J assignments (E-value above 1e-6), missing CDR3, stop codons, out-of-frame junctions, or ambiguous translated residues. V3J clonotypes were defined as sequences sharing an identical inferred V gene, J gene, and CDR3 amino acid sequence. Percentage overlap between repertoires was computed as shared unique clonotypes divided by the size of the smaller repertoire. Three approaches were used to assess repertoire richness: RTK rarefaction, the Chao1 estimator, and Recon v2.1 estimates of unobserved clonotypes. Generation probabilities were computed with OLGA for all TCRbeta clonotypes obtained by the gDNA method from several donors. TCRdb took over this immuneACCESS table, retaining in-frame rearrangements with V and J assigned. Such tables are incomplete; in checked studies, under half of the missing clones stem from an unresolved V gene, and the remainder is unexplained. V, J and clone size were drawn from that table, and D and trimming were deduced from the DNA. Recorded for this sample are 900,000 to 1,200,000 clones; about 84% of them occurred a single time. Clones ranked in the top ten supply 0.5% to 0.65% of the sample.

The receptor chain draws on TRBV5-1 and TRBJ2-2; perhaps TRBD2 is the D gene, with 6 bases matching. Sequenced input: memory CD4+ T cells from PBMCs. Sample cell subset or site, as interpreted from the label and publication: CD45RA-negative fraction. The clonotype was recovered from a man aged 18 to 30 in good health. Some clones in this sample may be carry-over from other donors' samples. The CDR3 in this case is CASSLLGGMKGGELFF. The DNA is TGCGCCAGCAGCCTTCTAGGCGGGATGAAGGGCGGGGAGCTGTTTTTT. The entire variable domain, with the stretches around the CDR3 drawn from the reference TRBV5-1 and TRBJ2-2 proteins, is KAGVTQTPRYLIKTRGQQVTLSCSPISGHRSVSWYQQTPGQGLQFLFEYFSETQRNKGNFPGRFSGRQFSNSRSEMNVSTLELGDSALYLCASSLLGGMKGGELFFGEGSRLTVL.